This entry lists 14 T cell receptor beta chains sequenced from one sample in a study of STAT5B mutations in CD4+ large granular lymphocyte leukemia. Sequenced by immunoSEQ multiplex PCR; TCRdb stores in-frame clones only, minus some. The sample records tens of thousands of clones, 84% being singletons. The sample was CD4+ T cells from blood buffy coats. All receptors derive from a human donor in good health.

This rearrangement joins TRBV11-2 to TRBJ2-7; no reliable D call. Germline lookup yields CDR1 SGHAT and CDR2 FQNNGV. The CDR3 covers 15 residues. The V gene lost 0 bases and the J gene lost 3 bases, with 12 bases spanning the gap. The CDR3 DNA is TGTGCCAGCAGCTTAGATCTTGACGAGAGCTACGAGCAGTACTTC. Translating it yields CASSLDLDESYEQYF. Looking up the rest from reference TRBV11-2 and TRBJ2-7 gives the full variable domain: EAGVAQSPRYKIIEKRQSVAFWCNPISGHATLYWYQQILGQGPKLLIQFQNNGVVDDSQLPKDRFSAERLKGVDSTLKIQPAKLEDSAVYLCASSLDLDESYEQYFGPGTRLTVT.

The chain employs TRBV6-5 and TRBJ2-2; TRBD1 or TRBD2 may be the D gene (5 bases each). This CDR3 spans 16 amino acids. Germline V CDR1 and CDR2: MNHEY, SVGAGI. V lost 4 bases to trimming and J lost 6 bases, with 18 bases between them. CDR3 in DNA: TGTGCCAGCAGTTCCCATGCAGGGAGAGGGGCCGGGGAGCTGTTTTTT. It codes for CASSSHAGRGAGELFF.

The chain is built from TRBV6-1 and TRBJ1-1; unclear D gene. Trimming pared 7 bases from V and 11 bases from J, leaving 20 bases between. The CDR3 length is 13 residues. Germline assignment: CDR1 MNHNS and CDR2 SASEGT. CDR3 coding DNA: TGTGCCAGCATGAAGAATCTACCGGAGGTTGCTTTCTTT. Translating it yields CASMKNLPEVAFF.

This clone occurred a few times. The chain joins TRBV9 to TRBJ1-6; TRBD1 is a possible D gene (5 bases). The CDR3 has 14 amino acids. V gave up 3 bases and J gave up 6 bases, with 10 bases separating them. Per germline, CDR1 SGDLS and CDR2 YYNGEE. CDR3 sequence (DNA): TGTGCCAGCAGCGGGGACGTCCCTAATTCACCCCTCCACTTT. It specifies CASSGDVPNSPLHF.

In DNA, the CDR3 is TGCGCCAGCAGCTTGGGGAGGGGCTTCTCCTACGAGCAGTACTTC. Its protein product is CASSLGRGFSYEQYF. V usage is TRBV5-1 and J usage is TRBJ2-7; TRBD2 might be the D (6 bases). This CDR3 is 15 amino acids long. V shed 0 bases and J shed 0 bases, with 10 bases lying between them. CDR1 SGHRS and CDR2 YFSETQ come from the germline V gene.

The chain couples TRBV5-1 to TRBJ2-5; unclear D gene. Germline lookup yields CDR1 SGHRS and CDR2 YFSETQ. The ends were cut back, 7 bases at V and 1 base at J, with 8 bases in the middle. The CDR3 loop spans 12 amino acids. The CDR3: CASRQTQETQYF. The CDR3 DNA sequence: TGCGCCAGCCGGCAGACCCAAGAGACCCAGTACTTC.

V gene TRBV9 combines with J gene TRBJ2-5; 9 bases match TRBD2. Germline CDR1 reads SGDLS; CDR2 reads YYNGEE. The CDR3 runs 15 residues. After removal of 3 bases from V and 4 bases from J, the junction contained 7 bases not matched to a gene. The CDR3 region is CASSARRGGGETQYF. The DNA for the CDR3 is TGTGCCAGCAGCGCACGACGCGGGGGGGGAGAGACCCAGTACTTC. Full variable domain (rest looked up from reference TRBV9 and TRBJ2-5): DSGVTQTPKHLITATGQRVTLRCSPRSGDLSVYWYQQSLDQGLQFLIQYYNGEERAKGNILERFSAQQFPDLHSELNLSSLELGDSALYFCASSARRGGGETQYFGPGTRLLVL.

This clone was seen a few times. This sequence joins TRBV18 and TRBJ2-7; TRBD2 matches at 9 bases. V trimming: 3 bases; J trimming: 5 bases; junction bases outside the gene matches: 8. The CDR3 runs 15 residues. From germline, CDR1 is KGHSH and CDR2 LQKENI. Here the CDR3 DNA reads TGTGCCAGCTCACCCGAGGCGGGAGGGTACCACGAGCAGTACTTC. It encodes CASSPEAGGYHEQYF.

The gene calls are TRBV5-6 and TRBJ2-3, with D uncertain. This CDR3 region has 13 residues. V lost 1 base and J lost 1, with 4 bases in between. Looked up from germline, CDR1 is SGHDT and CDR2 is YYEEEE. This chain's CDR3 is CASSLMGTDTQYF. The CDR3 nucleotides read TGTGCCAGCAGCTTGATGGGCACAGATACGCAGTATTTT.

This chain joins TRBV6-5 and TRBJ2-7; maybe TRBD1 (6 bases). CDR1 and CDR2 (germline): MNHEY, SVGAGI. The CDR3 spans 15 residues. V gave up 2 bases and J gave up 0 bases, with 11 bases separating them. The CDR3 DNA reads as TGTGCCAGCAGTTACGGTCAGGGGATCTCCTACGAGCAGTACTTC. Its translation: CASSYGQGISYEQYF.

The CDR3 nucleotides read TGTGCCAGCAGTTGGGGACTAGCGGGGAGCTCCTACGAGCAGTACTTC. Translation gives CASSWGLAGSSYEQYF. The chain has TRBV6-5 and TRBJ2-5; TRBD2 agrees at 13 bases. TRBJ2-7 matches the DNA end more closely, so the J call is doubtful. Germline V gene data show CDR1 as MNHEY and CDR2 as SVGAGI. The CDR3 contains 16 residues.

The V and J genes are TRBV7-9 and TRBJ2-6; 7 bases fit TRBD1. The CDR3 extends over 18 amino acids. Germline V gives CDR1 SEHNR, CDR2 FQNEAQ (reference sequence). V was pared by 5 bases and J by 0 bases, with 10 bases of the junction left unmatched. CDR3 protein: CASSPTRQGYSGANVLTF. The CDR3 nucleotides are TGTGCCAGCAGCCCAACTCGACAGGGTTACTCTGGGGCCAACGTCCTGACTTTC.

This clone was counted once. This chain connects TRBV28 to TRBJ1-2; maybe TRBD1 (6 bases). CDR3 length equals 18 residues. CDR1 is MDHEN, CDR2 SYDVKM, per germline. The germline V and J ends were trimmed by 5 bases and 4 bases, with 26 bases remaining between them. CDR3 sequence: CASSTVFWDTTPLYGYTF. As DNA, the CDR3 is TGTGCCAGCAGTACCGTTTTCTGGGACACCACCCCCCTCTATGGCTACACCTTC.

In regard to this clone: Additional DNA sequences in this sample encode the identical CDR3. The rearrangement uses TRBV5-6 and TRBJ1-5; D might be TRBD1 (6 bases). V shed 0 bases and J shed 4 bases, with 11 bases lying between them. The CDR3 is made up of 15 amino acids. Germline V lookup: CDR1 SGHDT, CDR2 YYEEEE. The CDR3: CASSLGGRVNQPQHF. The DNA for the CDR3 is TGTGCCAGCAGCTTGGGGGGGCGAGTAAATCAGCCCCAGCATTTT.